The rows below give T cell receptor beta chains drawn from one sample of a study of blood T cell repertoires in COVID-19. Produced via immunoSEQ multiplex PCR; TCRdb's table is partial and in-frame only. The sample contains about 130,000 clones, around 80% of which appear only once. Material for sequencing was peripheral blood. Source of these receptors: a human donor in a cohort sampled during active COVID-19. CDR3s include the opening cysteine and the closing phenylalanine or tryptophan. Each record gives: CDR3 DNA, CDR3 protein, clone size, J gene, V gene, D gene. The D gene is left open where the match is weak. A row's size may be missing; if present it is once, few, many or a size class.

CDR3nt: TGTGCCAGCAGCAACAGGGGGCGAGAAAACTATGGCTACACCTTC
CDR3aa: CASSNRGRENYGYTF
abundance: NA
j_gene: TRBJ1-2
v_gene: TRBV3-1/TRBV3-2
d_gene: TRBD1

CDR3nt: TGTGCCTGGGCGCGATTCTCTTATGAAAAACTGTTTTTT
CDR3aa: CAWARFSYEKLFF
abundance: NA
j_gene: TRBJ1-4
v_gene: TRBV30
d_gene: NA

CDR3nt: TGTGCCAGCAGCGGAGGGTCCTCCTACGAGCAGTACTTC
CDR3aa: CASSGGSSYEQYF
abundance: NA
j_gene: TRBJ2-7
v_gene: TRBV5-4
d_gene: NA

CDR3nt: TGTGCCAGTAGTTCGCCGGCTAACTATGGCTACACCTTC
CDR3aa: CASSSPANYGYTF
abundance: NA
j_gene: TRBJ1-2
v_gene: TRBV19
d_gene: NA

CDR3nt: TGCGCCAGCACCCAGTGGAGCGGGGGGGGCTACGAGCAGTACTTC
CDR3aa: CASTQWSGGGYEQYF
abundance: NA
j_gene: TRBJ2-7
v_gene: TRBV5-1
d_gene: TRBD2

CDR3nt: TGTGCCACCAGTGAAGGAACCCGAGGACTAGCGGAGGAGCCGCGGAGGGCCGGGGAGCTGTTTTTT
CDR3aa: CATSEGTRGLAEEPRRAGELFF
abundance: NA
j_gene: TRBJ2-2
v_gene: TRBV24-1
d_gene: TRBD2

CDR3nt: TGTGCCAGCAGCCAAGCAGGGATCGAGCAGTACTTC
CDR3aa: CASSQAGIEQYF
abundance: NA
j_gene: TRBJ2-7
v_gene: TRBV7-6
d_gene: NA

CDR3nt: TGTGCCAGTCAGGACAGCCGGAACACTGAAGCTTTCTTT
CDR3aa: CASQDSRNTEAFF
abundance: NA
j_gene: TRBJ1-1
v_gene: TRBV6-6
d_gene: NA

CDR3nt: TGTGCCAGTAGTATAGATTGGGGCGGCGTCAAAAGCACCGGGGAGCTGTTTTTT
CDR3aa: CASSIDWGGVKSTGELFF
abundance: NA
j_gene: TRBJ2-2
v_gene: TRBV19
d_gene: NA

CDR3nt: TGTGCCAGCAGCGTCTTGCCGGGACAGTACTACGAGCAGTACTTC
CDR3aa: CASSVLPGQYYEQYF
abundance: NA
j_gene: TRBJ2-7
v_gene: TRBV11-2
d_gene: TRBD1

CDR3nt: TGTGCCAGTAGTATCCGGTGGACAGGGAAAAACTATGGCTACACCTTC
CDR3aa: CASSIRWTGKNYGYTF
abundance: NA
j_gene: TRBJ1-2
v_gene: TRBV19
d_gene: TRBD1

CDR3nt: TGTGCCAGCAGTTATACAGTAGGGGGAGTTTACTATGGCTACACCTTC
CDR3aa: CASSYTVGGVYYGYTF
abundance: once
j_gene: TRBJ1-2
v_gene: TRBV6-6
d_gene: NA

CDR3nt: TGTGCCAGCAGCTTAGTAGGTGCGGGCAATCAGCCCCAGCATTTT
CDR3aa: CASSLVGAGNQPQHF
abundance: NA
j_gene: TRBJ1-5
v_gene: TRBV7-2
d_gene: NA

CDR3nt: TGTGCCAGCAGCTCACTTTGGCAGGGGGCGGACAATGAGCAGTTCTTC
CDR3aa: CASSSLWQGADNEQFF
abundance: NA
j_gene: TRBJ2-1
v_gene: TRBV5-6
d_gene: TRBD1